The 30 T cell receptor beta chains listed next were all sequenced from one sample in a study of shared clonotypes between healthy human individuals. Method: immunoSEQ multiplex PCR; TCRdb's copy keeps in-frame clones and lacks some. The profile covers roughly 2.2 million clones, with over 85% appearing a single time and 0.39% taken by the ten largest. Sequencing used naive CD4+ T cells from PBMCs. Subset noted: CD45RA+ positively selected. The receptors stem from a man aged 18-30 years in good health. Some clones in this sample may be carry-over from other donors' samples.

The chain joins TRBV15 to TRBJ2-5; D ambiguous. Trimming left V 1 base short and J 1 base short, with 7 bases between. The CDR3 spans 14 residues. The V gene's germline CDR1 is LNHNV and CDR2 YYDKDF (reference sequence). CDR3 sequence (DNA): TGTGCCACCAGCAGAGTGGGGATCCAAGAGACCCAGTACTTC. It yields the protein CATSRVGIQETQYF.

The chain employs TRBV7-9 and TRBJ2-1; D is possibly TRBD2 (6 bases). The length of the CDR3 is 15 residues. V was trimmed by 1 base and J by 4 bases, leaving 11 bases between them. Looked up from germline, CDR1 is SEHNR and CDR2 is FQNEAQ (reference sequence). The CDR3 region is CASSLGPSAYNEQFF. The CDR3 coding sequence is TGTGCCAGCAGCTTAGGCCCTAGCGCGTACAATGAGCAGTTCTTC.

The genes are TRBV11-3 and TRBJ2-2; TRBD1 is a possible D gene (6 bases). Between the trimmed V and J ends, which lost 3 bases and 5 bases, there was a span of 10 bases. Germline CDR1 SGHNT, CDR2 YENEEA. CDR3 length: 14 residues. In nucleotides, the CDR3 is TGTGCCAGCAGCTTTACAGGGCTAACCGGGGAGCTGTTTTTT. It specifies CASSFTGLTGELFF.

The rearrangement links TRBV2 to TRBJ1-5, with a tentative D call TRBD1 (5 bases). Germline values: CDR1 SNHLY, CDR2 FYNNEI. The V end lost 4 bases, the J end lost 3 bases, and 13 bases lay between the germline ends. CDR3 size: 15 residues. As DNA, the CDR3 is TGTGCCAGCAGTGCCAGGTGGGGCGACAATCAGCCCCAGCATTTT. Its translation: CASSARWGDNQPQHF.

The chain employs TRBV5-4 and TRBJ2-1, with 9 bases lining up with TRBD2. The V segment lost 3 bases and the J segment 4 bases; nucleotides outside the gene matches: 5. The CDR3 has 15 amino acids. Germline V lookup: CDR1 SGHNT, CDR2 YYREEE (reference sequence). This CDR3 is CASSSSLAGYNEQFF. The DNA for the CDR3 is TGTGCCAGCAGCTCGTCGCTAGCGGGATACAATGAGCAGTTCTTC.

As DNA, the CDR3 is TGTGCCAGCAGCCCCCAGTCCTCCCTTTACGAGCAGTACTTC. Amino acid sequence: CASSPQSSLYEQYF. The chain links TRBV9 to TRBJ2-7; the D is unclear. Between the trimmed V and J ends, which lost 4 bases and 4 bases, there was a span of 15 bases. Germline V gene sequence: CDR1 SGDLS, CDR2 YYNGEE. This CDR3 spans 14 amino acids.

The V call is TRBV11-2, the J call TRBJ2-5; D is uncertain. CDR1 is SGHAT, CDR2 FQNNGV, per germline. Trimming stripped 0 bases from V and 1 base from J, with 6 bases between. The CDR3 consists of 14 residues. The DNA of the CDR3 is TGTGCCAGCAGCTTAGACGTCTTCCAAGAGACCCAGTACTTC. Its translation: CASSLDVFQETQYF.

A single count supports this clone. The chain recombines TRBV28 with TRBJ1-3; a weak D match, TRBD1 (5 bases). V gave up 7 bases and J gave up 2 bases, with 12 bases separating them. The germline CDR1 and CDR2 sequences are MDHEN and SYDVKM. The CDR3 loop spans 14 amino acids. CDR3 nucleotides: TGTGCCAGCAAATCCGGGGGTCCTGGAAACACCATATATTTT. Translated, it gives CASKSGGPGNTIYF.

The rearrangement uses TRBV7-3 and TRBJ2-5, with TRBD2 matching over 12 bases. The V gene end was trimmed by 5 bases and the J gene end by 7 bases; junction bases not matched to a gene: 8. CDR1 SGHTA and CDR2 FQGTGA come from the germline V gene. CDR3 length: 15 amino acids. In DNA form, the CDR3 reads TGTGCCAGCAGCCAGACTAGCGGGGGCCCCAGGACCCAGTACTTC. Its protein is CASSQTSGGPRTQYF.

The chain links TRBV5-4 to TRBJ2-7; maybe TRBD1 (5 bases). The CDR3 is 13 amino acids. In germline, CDR1 is SGHNT, CDR2 YYREEE (reference sequence). With 2 bases removed from V and 3 bases from J, the gap between germline ends came to 9 bases. CDR3 amino acids: CASSFPDNYEQYF. As DNA, the CDR3 is TGTGCCAGCAGCTTCCCGGACAACTACGAGCAGTACTTC.

The genes are TRBV2 and TRBJ2-7; TRBD1 might be the D (7 bases). Between the trimmed V and J ends, which lost 6 bases and 6 bases, there was a span of 18 bases. From germline, CDR1 is SNHLY and CDR2 FYNNEI. This CDR3 comprises 14 residues. The CDR3 bases are TGTGCCAGCAGGGAGACAGGGAGGCAGGGCGAGCAGTACTTC. It yields the protein CASRETGRQGEQYF.

This clone was observed once. The V gene is TRBV30, the J gene TRBJ2-7; D ambiguous. The CDR3 runs to 13 residues. Germline loops: CDR1 GTSNPN, CDR2 SVGIG (reference sequence). V lost 2 bases to trimming and J lost 6 bases, with 14 bases between them. CDR3 region: CAWSPDLKGEQYF. The DNA of the CDR3 is TGTGCCTGGAGTCCTGATCTTAAAGGCGAGCAGTACTTC.

V usage is TRBV6-6 and J usage is TRBJ1-5; D may be TRBD1 (5 bases). The CDR3 totals 15 residues. The germline V gene has CDR1 MNHNY and CDR2 SVGAGI (reference sequence). V lost 6 bases, J lost 4 bases, and 16 bases lay in between. CDR3 nucleotide sequence: TGTGCCAGCAGCCCACTGGACGGGACGAATCAGCCCCAGCATTTT. Protein: CASSPLDGTNQPQHF.

In regard to this clone: This CDR3 is also generated by other DNA sequences in the sample. The chain has TRBV29-1 and TRBJ2-5; 9 bases align to TRBD2. The V and J ends lost 4 bases and 3 bases, in that order; junction bases with no gene match: 3. Germline V lookup: CDR1 SQVTM, CDR2 ANQGSEA. The CDR3 covers 13 residues. CDR3 sequence reads: CSVGGRAKETQYF. The CDR3 region has the DNA TGCAGCGTTGGCGGGAGGGCCAAAGAGACCCAGTACTTC.

Regarding this clone: Additional DNA sequences in this sample encode the identical CDR3. The chain joins TRBV10-3 to TRBJ2-5; no clear D gene. CDR1 is ENHRY, CDR2 SYGVKD, per germline. Trimming left V 4 bases short and J 1 base short, with 7 bases between. The CDR3 has 13 residues. CDR3 in amino acids: CAISGTAQETQYF. The CDR3 nucleotides are TGTGCCATCAGTGGAACAGCCCAAGAGACCCAGTACTTC.

The chain links TRBV9 to TRBJ2-1; TRBD2 aligns across 12 bases. V lost 2 bases, J lost 2 bases, and 2 bases stayed unmatched. This CDR3 has 16 amino acids. CDR1 is SGDLS, CDR2 YYNGEE, per germline. CDR3 DNA sequence: TGTGCCAGCAGCGTGGGGACTAGCGGGCCCTACAATGAGCAGTTCTTC. As protein: CASSVGTSGPYNEQFF.

The chain links TRBV5-8 to TRBJ1-4; 9 nucleotides align to TRBD1. The V gene end was trimmed by 4 bases and the J gene end by 8 bases; junction bases not matched to a gene: 9. CDR3 length equals 15 residues. Germline V gene sequence: CDR1 SGHTS, CDR2 YDEGEE. The CDR3 protein is CASSLTGGRVEKLFF. For the CDR3, the DNA is TGTGCCAGCAGCCTGACAGGGGGGAGAGTAGAAAAACTGTTTTTT.

The chain is built from TRBV18 and TRBJ2-1; 10 bases are shared with TRBD2. After removal of 4 bases from V and 9 bases from J, the junction contained 12 bases not matched to a gene. The CDR3 has 16 residues. Germline CDR1 KGHSH, CDR2 LQKENI. The CDR3 DNA sequence: TGTGCCAGCTCACGGGAACTAGCGGGAATCCGTGGTGAGCAGTTCTTC. It encodes CASSRELAGIRGEQFF.

The rearrangement uses TRBV5-1 and TRBJ2-1, with 11 bases that match TRBD2. This CDR3 has 16 residues. CDR1 is SGHRS, CDR2 YFSETQ, per germline. V gave up 4 bases and J gave up 2 bases; unmatched junction bases: 5. CDR3 protein: CASSLLAGATYNEQFF. CDR3 DNA: TGCGCCAGCAGCCTACTAGCGGGAGCGACCTACAATGAGCAGTTCTTC.

The V call is TRBV4-1, the J call TRBJ2-7; D possibly matches TRBD1 or TRBD2 (5 bases each). The CDR3 contains 15 residues. V was trimmed by 0 bases and J by 4 bases, leaving 13 bases between them. From germline, CDR1 is MGHRA and CDR2 YSYEKL. The CDR3 DNA sequence: TGCGCCAGCAGCCAAGATCCAGGGAGAAGGTACGAGCAGTACTTC. Protein product: CASSQDPGRRYEQYF.

Note on this clone: The same CDR3 also results from other DNA sequences found in this sample. The V gene is TRBV9, the J gene TRBJ2-3; unclear D gene. CDR3 size: 13 residues. The germline V gene has CDR1 SGDLS and CDR2 YYNGEE. V was trimmed by 0 bases and J by 4 bases, leaving 6 bases between them. The CDR3 spells CASSVDGADTQYF. In DNA, the CDR3 is TGTGCCAGCAGCGTAGACGGCGCAGATACGCAGTATTTT.

The rearrangement links TRBV2 to TRBJ2-4; 8 nucleotides match TRBD1. CDR1 is SNHLY, CDR2 FYNNEI, per germline. Losses at the gene ends were 1 base for V and 6 bases for J; bases not matched to a gene: 2. The CDR3 runs to 14 residues. The CDR3 region is CASSEGQGANIQYF. The CDR3 nucleotides read TGTGCCAGCAGTGAAGGGCAGGGGGCAAACATTCAGTACTTC.

This chain connects TRBV6-1 to TRBJ1-5; no definite D call. Trimming pared 7 bases from V and 4 bases from J, leaving 8 bases between. The CDR3 sequence is 12 residues long. CDR1 and CDR2 from the germline V gene are MNHNS and SASEGT. CDR3 residues: CASINPNQPQHF. In DNA, the CDR3 is TGTGCCAGCATTAATCCTAATCAGCCCCAGCATTTT.

This chain joins TRBV29-1 and TRBJ2-2; 14 bases match TRBD2. The J segment lost 5 bases and the V segment lost 6 bases, leaving 11 bases of the junction unmatched. The CDR3 covers 17 residues. In germline, CDR1 is SQVTM, CDR2 ANQGSEA. The chain's CDR3 is CSVPRSGTSGSTGELFF. The CDR3, as DNA: TGCAGCGTCCCCAGATCGGGGACTAGCGGGAGTACCGGGGAGCTGTTTTTT.

The chain carries TRBV27 and TRBJ2-7; D possibly uses TRBD1 or TRBD2 (5 bases each). There are 15 residues in the CDR3. Germline loops: CDR1 MNHEY, CDR2 SMNVEV (reference sequence). V was clipped by 9 bases and J by 0 bases, with 18 bases between them. CDR3 region: CASLIFRDGSYEQYF. The CDR3 coding sequence is TGTGCCAGTCTTATATTCAGGGACGGCTCCTACGAGCAGTACTTC.

With regard to this clone: The identical CDR3 is also encoded by other nucleotide sequences in the sample. CDR3 DNA: TGTGCCAGCAGTTTCCAGTTCTCCTACGAGCAGTACTTC. Protein product: CASSFQFSYEQYF. V and J are TRBV27 and TRBJ2-7; D is unclear. V lost 3 bases and J 0 bases, leaving 6 bases between the germline ends. CDR1 and CDR2 from the germline V gene are MNHEY and SMNVEV (reference sequence). This CDR3 spans 13 amino acids.

The genes are TRBV29-1 and TRBJ2-2; tentative D call: TRBD1 (5 bases). Germline V gene data show CDR1 as SQVTM and CDR2 as ANQGSEA. Trimming cost V 7 bases and J 8 bases, with 14 bases left between them. The CDR3 is 12 residues long. Here the CDR3 reads CSGSQGAGELFF. In DNA form, the CDR3 reads TGCAGCGGTTCGCAGGGCGCGGGGGAGCTGTTTTTT.

The chain recombines TRBV6-5 with TRBJ2-7, with unresolved D. The germline V gene has CDR1 MNHEY and CDR2 SVGAGI. The length of the CDR3 is 13 residues. Trimming pared 1 base from V and 1 base from J, leaving 5 bases between. In DNA form, the CDR3 reads TGTGCCAGCAGTTACTACGGATCCTACGAGCAGTACTTC. This codes for CASSYYGSYEQYF.

The chain recombines TRBV6-1 with TRBJ1-5; 9 nucleotides align to TRBD1. In germline, CDR1 is MNHNS, CDR2 SASEGT. Trimming cost V 5 bases and J 4 bases; bases outside gene matches: 6. The CDR3 runs 15 residues. CDR3 sequence reads: CASSLSGTGNQPQHF. CDR3 nucleotide sequence: TGTGCCAGCAGTCTTTCCGGGACAGGGAATCAGCCCCAGCATTTT.

The genes are TRBV19 and TRBJ2-2; 9 bases fit TRBD1. Germline V gene sequence: CDR1 LNHDA, CDR2 SQIVND (reference sequence). With V trimmed by 6 bases and J by 6 bases, 8 bases remained unmatched. The CDR3 loop spans 15 amino acids. Here the CDR3 DNA reads TGTGCCAGTAGCTGGGCGGGACAGGGTGCCGGGGAGCTGTTTTTT. Translated: CASSWAGQGAGELFF. The full variable domain, with the rest looked up from reference TRBV19 and TRBJ2-2, is DGGITQSPKYLFRKEGQNVTLSCEQNLNHDAMYWYRQDPGQGLRLIYYSQIVNDFQKGDIAEGYSVSREKKESFPLTVTSAQKNPTAFYLCASSWAGQGAGELFFGEGSRLTVL.